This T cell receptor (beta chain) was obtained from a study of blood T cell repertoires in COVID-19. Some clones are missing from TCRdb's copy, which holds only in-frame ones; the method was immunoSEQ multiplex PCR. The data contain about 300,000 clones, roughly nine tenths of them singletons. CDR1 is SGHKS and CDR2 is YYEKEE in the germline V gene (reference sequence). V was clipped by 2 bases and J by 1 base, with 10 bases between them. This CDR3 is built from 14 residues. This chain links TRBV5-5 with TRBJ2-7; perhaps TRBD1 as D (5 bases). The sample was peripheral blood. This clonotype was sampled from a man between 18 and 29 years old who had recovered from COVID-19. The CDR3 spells CASSFISGSYEQYF. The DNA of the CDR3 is TGTGCCAGCAGCTTCATCTCAGGGTCCTACGAGCAGTACTTC.